This T cell receptor beta chain stems from a study of tumor and adjacent non-tumor tissue in lung cancer. Study-wide background: Patients were aged about 30 to 80, 10 men and 4 to 6 women, stage I to III.

CDR1 is DFQATT, CDR2 SNEGSKA, per germline (reference sequence). The CDR3 is 12 amino acids. Trimming cost V 8 bases and J 1 base, with 11 bases left between them. RNA was extracted from bulk tissue without any cell sorting. Chemotherapy-naive patients with new lung cancer underwent thoracic surgery in China, August–late 2014. A modified ARM-PCR protocol with three rounds of nested PCR amplified TCRbeta. TCRdb reanalysed the multiplex PCR reads using MiXCR and keeps one entry per CDR3 protein. This sample carries 75,000 to 95,000 distinct CDR3 sequences, roughly 72% of them seen once, and the ten largest clones take approximately 9%.

Specimen: lung tumor tissue. V usage is TRBV20-1 and J usage is TRBJ2-5; D is ambiguous. The TCR sequence derives from a woman aged 40-49 years with non-small cell lung cancer. The CDR3 sequence is CSTDGLQETQYF. In DNA, the CDR3 is TGCAGTACTGACGGCCTCCAAGAGACCCAGTACTTC.